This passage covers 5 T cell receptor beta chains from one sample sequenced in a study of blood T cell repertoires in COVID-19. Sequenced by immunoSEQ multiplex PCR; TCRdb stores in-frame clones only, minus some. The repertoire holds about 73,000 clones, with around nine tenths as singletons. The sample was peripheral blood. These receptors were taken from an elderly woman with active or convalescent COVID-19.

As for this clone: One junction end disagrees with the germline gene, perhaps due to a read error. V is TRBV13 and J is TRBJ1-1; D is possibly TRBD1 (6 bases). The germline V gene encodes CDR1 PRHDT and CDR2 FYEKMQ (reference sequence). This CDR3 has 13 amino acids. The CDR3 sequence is CASEGGRAAEAFF. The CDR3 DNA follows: TGCGCCAGCGAGGGGGGGCGGGCCGCTGAAGCTTTCTTT.

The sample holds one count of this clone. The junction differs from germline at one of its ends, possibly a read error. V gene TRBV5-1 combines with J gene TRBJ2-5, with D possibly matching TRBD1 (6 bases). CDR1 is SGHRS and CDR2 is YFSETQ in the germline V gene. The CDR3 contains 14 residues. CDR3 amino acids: CASSLAGDTGTQYF. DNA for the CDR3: TGCGCCAGCAGTTTGGCAGGGGATACGGGGACCCAGTACTTC.

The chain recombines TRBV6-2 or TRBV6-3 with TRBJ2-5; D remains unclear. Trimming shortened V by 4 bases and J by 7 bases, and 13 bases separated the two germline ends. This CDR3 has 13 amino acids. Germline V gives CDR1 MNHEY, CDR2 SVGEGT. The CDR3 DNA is TGTGCCAGCAGTTCCCCCCTCCCCGGGACCCAGTACTTC. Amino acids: CASSSPLPGTQYF.

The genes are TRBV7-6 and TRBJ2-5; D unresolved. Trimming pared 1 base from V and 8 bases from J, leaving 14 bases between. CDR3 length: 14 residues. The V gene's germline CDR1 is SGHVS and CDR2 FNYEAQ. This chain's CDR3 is CASSLVADKSTQYF. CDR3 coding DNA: TGTGCCAGCAGCTTAGTGGCCGACAAATCAACCCAGTACTTC.

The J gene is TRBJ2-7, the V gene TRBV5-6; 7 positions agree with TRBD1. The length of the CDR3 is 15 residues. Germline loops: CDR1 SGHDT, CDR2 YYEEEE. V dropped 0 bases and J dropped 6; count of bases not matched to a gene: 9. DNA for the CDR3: TGTGCCAGCAGCTTGGGGGACAGAGGGCAGGGCGAGCAGTACTTC. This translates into CASSLGDRGQGEQYF.